One sample yielded the 18 T cell receptor beta chains listed below, sequenced in a study of early T cells in non-severe SARS-CoV-2 infection. TCRdb reprocessed the 5' RACE reads via MiXCR and lists one record per CDR3 protein. The data contain about 59,000 distinct CDR3 sequences, over 10% of them singletons. The source material was whole blood. All receptors come from an adult who was a healthcare worker with PCR-confirmed SARS-CoV-2 infection or an uninfected control (not recorded which).

This clonotype came up many times. The chain is built from TRBV18 and TRBJ2-3, with D unclear. Germline V CDR1 and CDR2: KGHSH, LQKENI. With 3 bases removed from V and 5 bases from J, the gap between germline ends came to 9 bases. This CDR3 region has 13 residues. In nucleotides, the CDR3 is TGTGCCAGCTCACCGGGCCCCAAAGATACGCAGTATTTT. Its translation: CASSPGPKDTQYF.

This chain connects TRBV10-3 to TRBJ2-7, with TRBD1 identical over 10 bases. CDR3 size: 14 residues. Germline lookup yields CDR1 ENHRY and CDR2 SYGVKD. Losses at the gene ends were 11 bases for V and 3 bases for J; bases not matched to a gene: 10. CDR3 DNA sequence: TGTGCCGTCAAAAAAGGGACAGGGGTCTACGAGCAGTACTTC. This sequence encodes CAVKKGTGVYEQYF.

This clonotype has a count of ten or more. This chain connects TRBV29-1 to TRBJ2-1; the D is unclear. This CDR3 comprises 11 residues. Germline V gives CDR1 SQVTM, CDR2 ANQGSEA. Trimming removed 4 bases at V and 4 bases at J, with 5 bases between. CDR3 protein: CSVVVYNEQFF. In DNA form, the CDR3 reads TGCAGCGTTGTGGTGTACAATGAGCAGTTCTTC.

This clonotype came up once. This chain links TRBV11-3 with TRBJ2-7; a weak D match, TRBD1 (5 bases). Trimming left V 2 bases short and J 4 bases short, with 12 bases between. This CDR3 spans 14 amino acids. Germline CDR1 is SGHNT and CDR2 is YENEEA. CDR3 coding DNA: TGTGCCAGCAGCTTAATCCCAGGGTCGTACGAGCAGTACTTC. It encodes CASSLIPGSYEQYF.

This clonotype was seen ten or more times. The rearrangement links TRBV11-2 to TRBJ2-2; D possibly uses TRBD1 or TRBD2 (6 bases each). Trimming cost V 7 bases and J 6 bases, with 24 bases left between them. Germline CDR1 SGHAT, CDR2 FQNNGV. CDR3 length: 17 residues. In DNA form, the CDR3 reads TGTGCCAGCATCCCAGCGACCCGGGGGCTCGTCTCCGGGGAGCTGTTTTTT. It encodes CASIPATRGLVSGELFF.

The chain combines TRBV11-2 with TRBJ2-1, with 11 bases matching TRBD2. With V trimmed by 1 base and J by 1 base, 9 bases remained unmatched. The CDR3 totals 19 residues. Germline lookup yields CDR1 SGHAT and CDR2 FQNNGV. The CDR3 loop is CASSLVGGGLAASYNEQFF. In DNA, the CDR3 is TGTGCCAGCAGCTTAGTCGGTGGGGGACTAGCGGCGTCCTACAATGAGCAGTTCTTC.

The genes are TRBV10-3 and TRBJ2-7; 8 bases line up with TRBD2. Germline V CDR1 and CDR2: ENHRY, SYGVKD. The V segment lost 10 bases and the J segment 7 bases; nucleotides outside the gene matches: 9. CDR3 size: 12 residues. Here the CDR3 DNA reads TGTGCCACCTTAGCGGGACCGGAAGAGCAGTACTTC. Its translation: CATLAGPEEQYF.

On this clonotype itself: At one end the junction does not follow the germline gene, possibly because of a read error. The rearrangement links TRBV9 to TRBJ1-1; D is unclear. Per the germline V gene, CDR1 is SGDLS and CDR2 is YYNGEE. The CDR3 runs to 14 residues. CDR3 coding DNA: TGTGCCAGCAGTGTAGCATTAGGGAACACTGAAGCTTTCTTT. It encodes CASSVALGNTEAFF.

The chain couples TRBV3-1 to TRBJ1-1, with D unclear. The V gene's germline CDR1 is LGHDT and CDR2 YNNKEL (reference sequence). This CDR3 contains 14 residues. V was pared by 0 bases and J by 5 bases, with 10 bases between. The CDR3 nucleotides read TGTGCCAGCAGCCAAGATCTGGGTCGGACTGAAGCTTTCTTT. Translation gives CASSQDLGRTEAFF.

Many counts were recorded for this clonotype. The V gene is TRBV13, the J gene TRBJ1-5; D not certain. V was clipped by 5 bases and J by 4 bases, with 9 bases between them. The CDR3 is made up of 13 amino acids. The germline CDR1 and CDR2 sequences are PRHDT and FYEKMQ (reference sequence). As DNA, the CDR3 is TGTGCCAGCAGCACTCGTCGGAATCAGCCCCAGCATTTT. Its translation: CASSTRRNQPQHF.

The rearrangement uses TRBV27 and TRBJ2-3; 14 nucleotides match TRBD2. The CDR3 runs to 17 residues. The ends lost 5 bases at V and 5 bases at J; junction bases unmatched: 9. CDR1 is MNHEY, CDR2 SMNVEV, per germline (reference sequence). The CDR3 DNA sequence: TGTGCCAGCAGTCGGCGACTAGCGGGGGGGCCTAGAGATACGCAGTATTTT. Translating it yields CASSRRLAGGPRDTQYF.

This clonotype has ten or more counts. The chain is built from TRBV7-6 and TRBJ1-5; 7 bases agree with TRBD1. In germline, CDR1 is SGHVS, CDR2 FNYEAQ. Germline trimming cut 4 bases from V and 7 bases from J; bases unmatched to any gene: 4. The CDR3 is made up of 13 amino acids. The CDR3 sequence: CASSSTGNQPQHF. CDR3 sequence (DNA): TGTGCCAGCAGCTCGACAGGGAACCAGCCCCAGCATTTT.

The table lists this clonotype with many counts. The chain has TRBV18 and TRBJ2-5, with 8 bases matching TRBD2. Trimming took 3 bases from V and 5 from J; bases not matched to a gene: 8. Germline-derived CDR1 and CDR2 are KGHSH and LQKENI. The CDR3 has 15 amino acids. CDR3 nucleotides: TGTGCCAGCTCACCGGTTCGGGGGGGCCAGGAGACCCAGTACTTC. Residues: CASSPVRGGQETQYF.

In its sample, this clonotype was seen many times. This chain joins TRBV7-6 and TRBJ2-1; a possible D gene is TRBD2 (5 bases). The CDR3 sequence is 13 residues long. The germline V gene encodes CDR1 SGHVS and CDR2 FNYEAQ. Deletions cut 5 bases from V and 2 bases from J, with 7 bases between. The chain's CDR3 is CASSHGTYNEQFF. As DNA, the CDR3 is TGTGCCAGCAGCCACGGGACCTACAATGAGCAGTTCTTC.

This clonotype showed up many times. The genes are TRBV29-1 and TRBJ1-4; weak D call: TRBD1 (5 bases). Trimming took off 0 bases at V and 8 bases at J, with 10 bases between the two ends. The CDR3 has 13 residues. Germline V gives CDR1 SQVTM, CDR2 ANQGSEA. CDR3 sequence (DNA): TGCAGCGTTGAAGAGGGGCTGAGAGAAAAACTGTTTTTT. It encodes CSVEEGLREKLFF.

The genes are TRBV28 and TRBJ2-7, with D possibly matching TRBD2 (6 bases). The V end lost 0 bases, the J end lost 6 bases, and 12 bases lay between the germline ends. This CDR3 contains 14 residues. Germline CDR1 is MDHEN and CDR2 is SYDVKM. The CDR3 here is CASSLWAGPVEQYF. The CDR3 DNA follows: TGTGCCAGCAGTTTATGGGCGGGACCCGTCGAGCAGTACTTC. Full variable domain (missing parts from reference TRBV28 and TRBJ2-7): DVKVTQSSRYLVKRTGEKVFLECVQDMDHENMFWYRQDPGLGLRLIYFSYDVKMKEKGDIPEGYSVSREKKERFSLILESASTNQTSMYLCASSLWAGPVEQYFGPGTRLTVT.

This clonotype was picked up many times. The genes are TRBV20-1 and TRBJ1-2; D is ambiguous. Trimming removed 4 bases from V and 8 bases from J, with 2 bases in between. CDR1 DFQATT and CDR2 SNEGSKA come from the germline V gene (reference sequence). The CDR3 runs 8 residues. CDR3 in DNA: TGCAGTGCTATAGGCTACACCTTC. Translated, it gives CSAIGYTF.

Points on this clonotype: This sequence may be a read error, since a much larger clone differs from it by one base. The chain uses TRBV20-1 and TRBJ1-2; unclear D gene. CDR3 length: 12 residues. The V and J ends lost 2 bases and 12 bases respectively, with 16 bases between them. CDR1 and CDR2 (germline): DFQATT, SNEGSKA (reference sequence). The CDR3, as DNA: TGCAGTGCTAGACCCGGGAGTGGCGGCCACACCTTC. Translating it yields CSARPGSGGHTF.